The 3 T cell receptor beta chains below were found in one sample sequenced in a study of shared clonotypes between healthy human individuals. The method was immunoSEQ multiplex PCR; TCRdb's version includes in-frame clones alone and lacks a portion of them. In the table there are some 1.5 million clones, roughly 96% of which are singletons. Input material: naive CD4+ T cells sorted from blood. Noted subset: CD45RA+ positively selected. The receptors derive from a man aged 30 to 39 in good health.

The chain uses TRBV25-1 and TRBJ2-3; 8 bases match TRBD1. CDR3 length equals 15 residues. The germline gives CDR1 MGHDK, CDR2 SYGVNS. V was pared by 6 bases and J by 7 bases, with 12 bases of the junction left unmatched. The CDR3 region has the DNA TGTGCCAGCAGCTCCGACAGGGGTAGAGGCAATACGCAGTATTTT. Its translation is CASSSDRGRGNTQYF.

This chain uses TRBV28 with TRBJ2-7, with D hard to call. This CDR3 is 8 amino acids long. Germline assignment: CDR1 MDHEN and CDR2 SYDVKM. CDR3 amino acids: CASYEQYF. CDR3 coding DNA: TGTGCATCCTACGAGCAGTACTTC.

This chain uses TRBV7-6 with TRBJ2-7; maybe TRBD2 (5 bases). The CDR3 contains 18 residues. Trimming removed 4 bases from V and 1 base from J, with 23 bases in between. Germline V gene data show CDR1 as SGHVS and CDR2 as FNYEAQ. The CDR3 DNA reads TGTGCCAGCAGCTCTTCCATCGGGGAGTATACATTATCCTACGAGCAGTACTTC. This encodes CASSSSIGEYTLSYEQYF.